This TCR beta chain was recovered during a study of blood T cell repertoires in COVID-19. Study-wide background: COVID-19 samples from acute and convalescent phases originated in the United States, Italy and Spain.

Assay: immunoSEQ multiplex PCR; the TCRdb copy retains only in-frame clones and omits some. The table records more than 250,000 clones, 65% to 90% of them present only once. Residents of about two dozen US areas, aged about 18 to 95 years, made up the participants. Cohorts were based on clinical histories the participants reported. Recovered status applied to Cohort 3 donors who had two consecutive negative PCRs. It also applied to those with clearance or with symptom resolution. Germline V gene lookup returns CDR1 MNHEY and CDR2 SMNVEV (reference sequence). The junction had 16 bases not matched to a gene; V was cut back by 8 bases and J by 3 bases. This CDR3 region has 16 residues.

The sequenced sample consisted of PBMCs or T cells enriched from blood (not recorded which). The chain carries TRBV27 and TRBJ2-7, with TRBD2 identical over 7 bases. The TCR sequence derives from a woman under 30 who had recovered from COVID-19. The DNA of the CDR3 is TGTGCCAGCGGGCGAATAGGGACTACATGGAGCTACGAGCAGTACTTC. Its translation: CASGRIGTTWSYEQYF.